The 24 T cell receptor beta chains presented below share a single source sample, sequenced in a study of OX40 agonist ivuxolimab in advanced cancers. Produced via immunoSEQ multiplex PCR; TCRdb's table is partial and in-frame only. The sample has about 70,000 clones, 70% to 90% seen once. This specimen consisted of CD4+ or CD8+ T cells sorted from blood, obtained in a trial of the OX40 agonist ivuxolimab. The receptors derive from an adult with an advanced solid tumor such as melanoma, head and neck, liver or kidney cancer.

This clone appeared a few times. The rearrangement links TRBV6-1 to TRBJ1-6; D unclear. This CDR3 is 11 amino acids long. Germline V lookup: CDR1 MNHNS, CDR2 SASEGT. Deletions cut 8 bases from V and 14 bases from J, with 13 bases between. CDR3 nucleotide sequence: TGTGCCAGCGGACCCTCATGGTCCCTCCACTTT. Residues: CASGPSWSLHF.

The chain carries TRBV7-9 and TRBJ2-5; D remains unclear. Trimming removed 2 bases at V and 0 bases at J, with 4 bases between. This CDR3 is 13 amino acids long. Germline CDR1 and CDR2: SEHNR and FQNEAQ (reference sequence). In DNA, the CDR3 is TGTGCCAGCAGCTTATCGGACCAAGAGACCCAGTACTTC. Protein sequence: CASSLSDQETQYF.

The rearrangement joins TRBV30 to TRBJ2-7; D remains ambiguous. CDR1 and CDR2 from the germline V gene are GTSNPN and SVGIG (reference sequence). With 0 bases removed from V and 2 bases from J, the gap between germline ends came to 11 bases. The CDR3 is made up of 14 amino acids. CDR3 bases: TGTGCCTGGAGTGTACTGGGTCACGCCTACGAGCAGTACTTC. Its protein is CAWSVLGHAYEQYF.

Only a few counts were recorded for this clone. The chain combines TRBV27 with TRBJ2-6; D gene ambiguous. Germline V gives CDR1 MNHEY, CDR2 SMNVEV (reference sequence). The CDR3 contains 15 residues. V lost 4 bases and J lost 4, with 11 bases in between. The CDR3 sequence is CASSWAAGGANVLTF. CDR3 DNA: TGTGCCAGCAGTTGGGCGGCAGGAGGGGCCAACGTCCTGACTTTC.

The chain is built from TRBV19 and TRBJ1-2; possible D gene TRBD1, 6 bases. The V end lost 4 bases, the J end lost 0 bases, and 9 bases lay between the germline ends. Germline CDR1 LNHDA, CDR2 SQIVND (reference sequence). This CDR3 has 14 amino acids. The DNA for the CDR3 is TGTGCCAGTAGTAGACAGGAGGCTAACTATGGCTACACCTTC. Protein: CASSRQEANYGYTF. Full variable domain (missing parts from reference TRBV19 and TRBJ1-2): DGGITQSPKYLFRKEGQNVTLSCEQNLNHDAMYWYRQDPGQGLRLIYYSQIVNDFQKGDIAEGYSVSREKKESFPLTVTSAQKNPTAFYLCASSRQEANYGYTFGSGTRLTVV.

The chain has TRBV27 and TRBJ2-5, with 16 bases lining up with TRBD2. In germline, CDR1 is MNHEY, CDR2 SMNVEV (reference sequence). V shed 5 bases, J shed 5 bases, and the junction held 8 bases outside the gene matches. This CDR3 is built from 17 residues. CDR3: CASSPGTSGGAFETQYF. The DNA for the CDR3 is TGTGCCAGCAGTCCCGGGACTAGCGGGGGGGCATTCGAGACCCAGTACTTC.

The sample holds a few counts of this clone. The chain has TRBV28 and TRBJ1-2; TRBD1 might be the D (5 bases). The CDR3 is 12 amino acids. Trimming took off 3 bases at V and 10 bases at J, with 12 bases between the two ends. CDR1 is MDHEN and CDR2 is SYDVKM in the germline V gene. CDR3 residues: CASSFGGEVYTF. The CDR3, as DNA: TGTGCCAGCAGTTTTGGGGGGGAGGTCTACACCTTC.

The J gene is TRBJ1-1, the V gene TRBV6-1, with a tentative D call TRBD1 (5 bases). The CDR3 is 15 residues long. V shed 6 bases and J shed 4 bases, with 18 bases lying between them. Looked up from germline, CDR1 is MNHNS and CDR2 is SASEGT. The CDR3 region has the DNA TGTGCCAGCAGCCCCGCCGACGGGGCCGGCACTGAAGCTTTCTTT. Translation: CASSPADGAGTEAFF.

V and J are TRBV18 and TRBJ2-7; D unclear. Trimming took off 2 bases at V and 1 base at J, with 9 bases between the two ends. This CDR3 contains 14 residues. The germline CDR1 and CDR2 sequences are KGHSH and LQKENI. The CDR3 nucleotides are TGTGCCAGCTCACCATCTCGTAGGTCCTACGAGCAGTACTTC. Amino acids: CASSPSRRSYEQYF.

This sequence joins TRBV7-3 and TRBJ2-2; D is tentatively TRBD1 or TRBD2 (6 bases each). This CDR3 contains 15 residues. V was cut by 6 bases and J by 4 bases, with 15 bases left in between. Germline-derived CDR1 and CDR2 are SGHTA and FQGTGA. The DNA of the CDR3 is TGTGCCAGCAGGGACGGGGGCGCGGGCACCGGGGAGCTGTTTTTT. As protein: CASRDGGAGTGELFF.

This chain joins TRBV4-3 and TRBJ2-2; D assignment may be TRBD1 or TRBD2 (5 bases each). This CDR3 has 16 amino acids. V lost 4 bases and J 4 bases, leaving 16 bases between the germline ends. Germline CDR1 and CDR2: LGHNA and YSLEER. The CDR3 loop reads CASSPGPGESTGELFF. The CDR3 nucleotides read TGCGCCAGCAGCCCGGGACCGGGCGAGAGCACCGGGGAGCTGTTTTTT.

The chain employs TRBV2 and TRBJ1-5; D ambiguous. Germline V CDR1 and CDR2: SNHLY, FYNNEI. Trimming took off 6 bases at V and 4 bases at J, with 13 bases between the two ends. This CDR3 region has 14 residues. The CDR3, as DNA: TGTGCCAGCAGCGTTATGGGGAGAAATCAGCCCCAGCATTTT. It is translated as CASSVMGRNQPQHF.

This CDR3 reads CASSSPRPIQETQYF. In DNA, the CDR3 is TGTGCCAGCAGTTCTCCGAGACCGATTCAAGAGACCCAGTACTTC. The chain links TRBV28 to TRBJ2-5; D gene ambiguous. Germline V gives CDR1 MDHEN, CDR2 SYDVKM. V shed 4 bases and J shed 2 bases, with 14 bases lying between them. The CDR3 runs to 15 residues.

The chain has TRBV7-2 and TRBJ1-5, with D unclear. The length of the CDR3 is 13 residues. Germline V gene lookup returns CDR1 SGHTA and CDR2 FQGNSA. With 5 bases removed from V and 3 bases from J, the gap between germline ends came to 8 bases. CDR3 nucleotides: TGTGCCAGCAGCCCGGGGTTCAATCAGCCCCAGCATTTT. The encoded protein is CASSPGFNQPQHF.

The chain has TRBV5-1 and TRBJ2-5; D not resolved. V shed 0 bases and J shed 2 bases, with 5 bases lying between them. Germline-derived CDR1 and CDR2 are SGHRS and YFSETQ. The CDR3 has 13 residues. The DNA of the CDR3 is TGCGCCAGCAGCTTGGATGTTCAAGAGACCCAGTACTTC. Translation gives CASSLDVQETQYF.

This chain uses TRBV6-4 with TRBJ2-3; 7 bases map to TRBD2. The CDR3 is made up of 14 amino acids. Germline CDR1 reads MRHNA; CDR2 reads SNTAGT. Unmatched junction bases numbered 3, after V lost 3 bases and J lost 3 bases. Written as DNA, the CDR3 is TGTGCCAGCAGTGATACGGGAGGAACAGATACGCAGTATTTT. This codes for CASSDTGGTDTQYF.

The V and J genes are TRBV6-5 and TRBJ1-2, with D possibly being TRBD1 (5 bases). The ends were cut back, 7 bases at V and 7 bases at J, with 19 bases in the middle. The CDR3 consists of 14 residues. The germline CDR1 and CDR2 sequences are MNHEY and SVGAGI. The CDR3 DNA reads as TGTGCCAGCAAACCCCCCGGGGGGACTGGTGGCTACACCTTC. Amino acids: CASKPPGGTGGYTF.

Written as DNA, the CDR3 is TGTGCCATCAGTGAGCGGCAGTCGGGGGTCAATGAGCAGTTCTTC. This codes for CAISERQSGVNEQFF. J is TRBJ2-1 and V is TRBV10-3; TRBD2 might be the D (6 bases). With 2 bases removed from V and 6 bases from J, the gap between germline ends came to 14 bases. Per germline, CDR1 ENHRY and CDR2 SYGVKD. The CDR3 consists of 15 residues.

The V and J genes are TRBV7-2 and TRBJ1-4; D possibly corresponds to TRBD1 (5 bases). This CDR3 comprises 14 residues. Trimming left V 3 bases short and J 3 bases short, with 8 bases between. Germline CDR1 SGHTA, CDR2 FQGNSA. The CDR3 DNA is TGTGCCAGCAGCTTCCAGGGTTCTAATGAAAAACTGTTTTTT. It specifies CASSFQGSNEKLFF.

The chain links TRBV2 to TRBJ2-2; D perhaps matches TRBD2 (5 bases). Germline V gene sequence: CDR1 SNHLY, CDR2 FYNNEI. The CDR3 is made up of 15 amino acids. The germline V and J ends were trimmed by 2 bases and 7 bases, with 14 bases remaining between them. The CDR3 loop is CASSENGLAGGELFF. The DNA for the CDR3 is TGTGCCAGCAGTGAAAATGGTCTAGCTGGCGGGGAGCTGTTTTTT.

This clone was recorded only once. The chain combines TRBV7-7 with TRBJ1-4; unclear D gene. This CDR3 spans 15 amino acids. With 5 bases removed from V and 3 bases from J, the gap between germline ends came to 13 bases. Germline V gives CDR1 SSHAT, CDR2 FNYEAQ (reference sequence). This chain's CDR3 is CASSMTPSPNEKLFF. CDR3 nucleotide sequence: TGTGCCAGCAGCATGACACCCTCCCCTAATGAAAAACTGTTTTTT.

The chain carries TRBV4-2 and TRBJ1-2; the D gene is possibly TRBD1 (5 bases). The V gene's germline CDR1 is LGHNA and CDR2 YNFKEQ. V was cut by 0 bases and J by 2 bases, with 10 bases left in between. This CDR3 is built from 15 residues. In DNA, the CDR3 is TGTGCCAGCAGCCAAGATGGGGGACCCAACTATGGCTACACCTTC. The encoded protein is CASSQDGGPNYGYTF.

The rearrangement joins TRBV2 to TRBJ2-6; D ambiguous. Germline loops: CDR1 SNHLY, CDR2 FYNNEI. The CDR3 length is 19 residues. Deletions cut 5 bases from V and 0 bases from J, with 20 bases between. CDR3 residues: CASSTYGSFYSSGANVLTF. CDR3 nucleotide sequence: TGTGCCAGCAGTACATATGGGTCCTTTTACAGCTCTGGGGCCAACGTCCTGACTTTC.

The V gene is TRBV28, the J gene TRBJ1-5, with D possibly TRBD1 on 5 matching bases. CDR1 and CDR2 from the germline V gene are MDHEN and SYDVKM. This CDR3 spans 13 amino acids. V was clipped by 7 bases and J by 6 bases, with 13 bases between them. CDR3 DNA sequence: TGTGCCAGCACCACGCCGGGGGGTCAGCCCCAGCATTTT. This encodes CASTTPGGQPQHF.